This T cell receptor beta chain was documented in a study of OX40 agonist ivuxolimab in advanced cancers. Trimming left V 3 bases short and J 2 bases short, with 14 bases between. Germline CDR1 reads SGHDN; CDR2 reads FVKESK. CDR3 length: 15 residues. Data came from immunoSEQ multiplex PCR; TCRdb stores just in-frame clones and leaves some out. The sample lists fewer than 65,000 clones; about nine tenths were seen once. Patients were ineligible given autoimmune disease history or systemic immunosuppression. About this clone itself: No antigen is known for it.

Findings of the study overall: Blood T cells, both CD4+ and CD8+, expanded clonally by week 6 at 0.1 to 3.0 mg/kg.

The input for sequencing was CD4+ or CD8+ T cells sorted from blood, taken in a trial of the OX40 agonist ivuxolimab. The TCR sequence derives from an adult with an advanced solid tumor such as melanoma, head and neck, liver or kidney cancer. This chain links TRBV14 with TRBJ2-7; D is perhaps TRBD2 (5 bases). The DNA of the CDR3 is TGTGCCAGCAGCCATCGGGGAAACTCGACCTACGAGCAGTACTTC. This translates into CASSHRGNSTYEQYF.